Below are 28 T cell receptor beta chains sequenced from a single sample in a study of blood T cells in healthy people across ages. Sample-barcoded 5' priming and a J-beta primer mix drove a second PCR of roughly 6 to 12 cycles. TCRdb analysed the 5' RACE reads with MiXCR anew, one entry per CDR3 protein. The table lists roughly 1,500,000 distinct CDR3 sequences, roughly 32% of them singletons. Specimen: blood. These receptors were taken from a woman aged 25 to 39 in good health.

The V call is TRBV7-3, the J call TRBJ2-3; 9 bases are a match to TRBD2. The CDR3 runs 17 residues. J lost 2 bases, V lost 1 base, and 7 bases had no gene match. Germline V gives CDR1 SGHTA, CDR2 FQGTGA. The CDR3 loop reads CASSLRGGGGFTDTQYF. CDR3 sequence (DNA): TGTGCCAGCAGCTTAAGGGGCGGGGGGGGTTTCACAGATACGCAGTATTTT.

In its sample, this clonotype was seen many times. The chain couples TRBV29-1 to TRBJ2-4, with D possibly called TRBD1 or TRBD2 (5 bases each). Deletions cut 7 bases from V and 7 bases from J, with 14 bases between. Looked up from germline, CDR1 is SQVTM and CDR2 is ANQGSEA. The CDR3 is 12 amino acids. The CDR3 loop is CSATRDHNIQYF. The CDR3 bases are TGCAGCGCAACTCGGGACCACAACATTCAGTACTTC.

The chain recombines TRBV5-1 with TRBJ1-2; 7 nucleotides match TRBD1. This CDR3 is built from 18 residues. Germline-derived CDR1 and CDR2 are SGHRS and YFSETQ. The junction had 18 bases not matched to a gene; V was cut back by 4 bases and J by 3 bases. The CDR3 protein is CASSPNRYRGHVDYGYTF. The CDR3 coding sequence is TGCGCCAGCAGCCCCAATCGGTACAGGGGCCATGTGGACTATGGCTACACCTTC.

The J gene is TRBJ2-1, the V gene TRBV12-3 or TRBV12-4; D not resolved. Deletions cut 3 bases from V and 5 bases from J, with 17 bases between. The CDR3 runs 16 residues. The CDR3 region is CASSFTPGGRNNEQFF. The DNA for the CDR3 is TGTGCCAGCAGTTTTACCCCTGGTGGGCGGAACAATGAGCAGTTCTTC.

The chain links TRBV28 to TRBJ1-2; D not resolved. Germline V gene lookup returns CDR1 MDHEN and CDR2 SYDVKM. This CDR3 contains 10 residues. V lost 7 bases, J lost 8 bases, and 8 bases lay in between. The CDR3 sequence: CASKFIGYTF. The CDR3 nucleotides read TGTGCCAGCAAATTCATAGGCTACACCTTC.

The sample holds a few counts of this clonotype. The CDR3: CASSLDGGEISRNEQFF. The CDR3 DNA reads TGCGCCAGCAGCTTGGATGGGGGGGAGATAAGTCGAAATGAGCAGTTCTTC. The V and J genes are TRBV5-1 and TRBJ2-1; 7 bases fit TRBD2. J lost 7 bases, V lost 0 bases, and 13 bases had no gene match. The CDR3 contains 17 residues. The germline V gene has CDR1 SGHRS and CDR2 YFSETQ.

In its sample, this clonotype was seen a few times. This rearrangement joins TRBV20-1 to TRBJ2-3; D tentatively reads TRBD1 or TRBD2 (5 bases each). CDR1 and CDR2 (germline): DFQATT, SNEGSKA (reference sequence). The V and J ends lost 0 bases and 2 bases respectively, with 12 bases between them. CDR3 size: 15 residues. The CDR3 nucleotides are TGCAGTGCTAGAGATTACGGGGCTCTCACAGATACGCAGTATTTT. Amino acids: CSARDYGALTDTQYF.

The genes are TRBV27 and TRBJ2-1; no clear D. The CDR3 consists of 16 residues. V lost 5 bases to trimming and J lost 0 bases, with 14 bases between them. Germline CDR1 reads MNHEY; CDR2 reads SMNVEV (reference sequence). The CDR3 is CASSAITRSSYNEQFF. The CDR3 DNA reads TGTGCCAGCAGTGCCATTACGCGGTCCTCCTACAATGAGCAGTTCTTC.

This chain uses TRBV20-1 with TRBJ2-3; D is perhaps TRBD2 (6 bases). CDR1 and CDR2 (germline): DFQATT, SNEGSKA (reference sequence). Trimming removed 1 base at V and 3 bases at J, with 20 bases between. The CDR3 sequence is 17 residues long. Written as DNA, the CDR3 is TGCAGTGCTAGAGGTCTTTCGGGACTCCCGTGGACAGATACGCAGTATTTT. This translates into CSARGLSGLPWTDTQYF.

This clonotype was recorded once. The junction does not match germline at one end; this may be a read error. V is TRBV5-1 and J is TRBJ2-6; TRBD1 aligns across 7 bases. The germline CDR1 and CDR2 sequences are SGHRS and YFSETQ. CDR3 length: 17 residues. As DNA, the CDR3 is TGCGCCAGCAACGTAGGGGGCACCAGCTCTGGGACCAACGTCCTGACTTTC. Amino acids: CASNVGGTSSGTNVLTF.

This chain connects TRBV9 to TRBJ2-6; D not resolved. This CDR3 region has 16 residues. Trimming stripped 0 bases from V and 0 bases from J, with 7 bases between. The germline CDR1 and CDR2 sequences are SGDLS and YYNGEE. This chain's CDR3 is CASSVALYSGANVLTF. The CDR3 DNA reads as TGTGCCAGCAGCGTAGCCCTGTACTCTGGGGCCAACGTCCTGACTTTC.

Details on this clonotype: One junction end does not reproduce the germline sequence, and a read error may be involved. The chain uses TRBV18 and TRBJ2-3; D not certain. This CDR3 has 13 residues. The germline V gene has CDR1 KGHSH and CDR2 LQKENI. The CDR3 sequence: CASSLSLTDAQYF. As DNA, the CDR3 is TGTGCCAGCTCACTTTCCCTCACAGATGCGCAGTATTTT. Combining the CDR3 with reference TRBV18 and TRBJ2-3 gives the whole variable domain NAGVMQNPRHLVRRRGQEARLRCSPMKGHSHVYWYRQLPEEGLKFMVYLQKENIIDESGMPKERFSAEFPKEGPSILRIQQVVRGDSAAYFCASSLSLTDAQYFGPGTRLTVL.

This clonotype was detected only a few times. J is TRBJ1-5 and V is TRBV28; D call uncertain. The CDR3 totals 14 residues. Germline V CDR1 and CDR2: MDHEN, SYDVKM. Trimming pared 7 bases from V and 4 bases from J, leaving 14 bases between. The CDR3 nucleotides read TGTGCCAGCAACTCGGATGGAATGAATCAGCCCCAGCATTTT. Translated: CASNSDGMNQPQHF.

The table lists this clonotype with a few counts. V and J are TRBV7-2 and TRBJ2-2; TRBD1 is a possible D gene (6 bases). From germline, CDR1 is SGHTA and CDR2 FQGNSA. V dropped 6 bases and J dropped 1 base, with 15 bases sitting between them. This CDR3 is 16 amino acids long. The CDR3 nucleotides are TGTGCCAGCAGTTTTAGGACAGCTGGGAACACCGGGGAGCTGTTTTTT. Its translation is CASSFRTAGNTGELFF.

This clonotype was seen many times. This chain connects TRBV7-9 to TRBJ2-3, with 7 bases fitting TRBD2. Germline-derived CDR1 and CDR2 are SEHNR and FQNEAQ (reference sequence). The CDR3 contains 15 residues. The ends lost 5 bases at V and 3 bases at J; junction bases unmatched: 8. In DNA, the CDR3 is TGTGCCAGCAGCGGCCGGGACTATGAGACAGATACGCAGTATTTT. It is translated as CASSGRDYETDTQYF.

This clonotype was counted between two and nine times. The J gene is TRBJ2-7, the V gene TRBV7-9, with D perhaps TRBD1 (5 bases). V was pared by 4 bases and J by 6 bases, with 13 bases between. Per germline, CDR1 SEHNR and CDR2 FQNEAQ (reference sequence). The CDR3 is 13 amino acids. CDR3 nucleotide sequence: TGTGCCAGCAGCTACCAGGGTAAGGTCGAGCAGTACTTC. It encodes CASSYQGKVEQYF.

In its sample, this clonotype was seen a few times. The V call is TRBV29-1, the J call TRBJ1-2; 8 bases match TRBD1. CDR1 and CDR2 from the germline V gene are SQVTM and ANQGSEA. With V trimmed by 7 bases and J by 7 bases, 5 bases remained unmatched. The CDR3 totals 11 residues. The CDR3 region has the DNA TGCAGCGCCCCAGGGGGCGGTGGCTACACCTTC. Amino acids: CSAPGGGGYTF.

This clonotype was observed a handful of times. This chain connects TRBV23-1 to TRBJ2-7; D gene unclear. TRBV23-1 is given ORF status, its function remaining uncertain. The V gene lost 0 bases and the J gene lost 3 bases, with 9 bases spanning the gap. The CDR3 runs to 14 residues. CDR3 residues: CASSQSPFYYEQYF. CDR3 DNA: TGCGCCAGCAGTCAATCTCCTTTTTACTACGAGCAGTACTTC.

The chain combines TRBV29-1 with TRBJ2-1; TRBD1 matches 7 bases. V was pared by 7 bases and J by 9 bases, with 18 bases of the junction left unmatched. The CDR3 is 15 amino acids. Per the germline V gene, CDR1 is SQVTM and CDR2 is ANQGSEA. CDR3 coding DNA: TGCAGCGCTTTTACAGGGGTTAGTTCTTCAGGTGAGCAGTTCTTC. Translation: CSAFTGVSSSGEQFF.

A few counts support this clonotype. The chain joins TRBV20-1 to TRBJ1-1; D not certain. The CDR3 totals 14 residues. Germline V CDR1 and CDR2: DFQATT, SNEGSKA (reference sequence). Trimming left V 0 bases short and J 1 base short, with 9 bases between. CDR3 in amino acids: CSARDRQKNTEAFF. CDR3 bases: TGCAGTGCTAGAGACAGACAAAAGAACACTGAAGCTTTCTTT.

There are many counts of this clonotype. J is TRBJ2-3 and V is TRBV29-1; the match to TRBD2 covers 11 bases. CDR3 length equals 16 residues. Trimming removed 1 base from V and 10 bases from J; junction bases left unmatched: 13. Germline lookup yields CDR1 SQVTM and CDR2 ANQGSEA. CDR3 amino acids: CSVEGLAGGPSDAQYF. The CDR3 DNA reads TGCAGCGTTGAAGGGTTAGCGGGAGGGCCGTCGGACGCGCAGTATTTT.

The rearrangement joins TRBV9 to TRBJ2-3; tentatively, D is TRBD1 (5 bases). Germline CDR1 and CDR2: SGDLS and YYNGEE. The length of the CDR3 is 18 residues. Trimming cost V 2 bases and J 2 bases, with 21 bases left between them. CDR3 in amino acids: CASSVFPGGQGTTDTQYF. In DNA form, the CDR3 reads TGTGCCAGCAGCGTCTTCCCGGGTGGGCAGGGAACCACAGATACGCAGTATTTT.

The CDR3 bases are TGTGCCAGCAGCAGAGGACCCCGATACGAGCAGTACTTC. Protein product: CASSRGPRYEQYF. This rearrangement joins TRBV7-9 to TRBJ2-5; no clear D. The J call may be in error: the DNA end matches TRBJ2-7 better. From germline, CDR1 is SEHNR and CDR2 FQNEAQ (reference sequence). The CDR3 is 13 residues long.

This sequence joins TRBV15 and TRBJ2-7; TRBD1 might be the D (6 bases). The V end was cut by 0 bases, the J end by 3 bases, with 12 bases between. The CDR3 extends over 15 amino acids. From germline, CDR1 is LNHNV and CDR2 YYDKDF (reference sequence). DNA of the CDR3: TGTGCCACCAGCAGAGAGACTACAGGGATCTACGAGCAGTACTTC. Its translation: CATSRETTGIYEQYF.

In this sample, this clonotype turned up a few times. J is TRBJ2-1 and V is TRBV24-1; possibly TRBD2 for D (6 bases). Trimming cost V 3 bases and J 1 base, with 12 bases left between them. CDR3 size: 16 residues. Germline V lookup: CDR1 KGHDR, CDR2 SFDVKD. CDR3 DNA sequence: TGTGCCACCAGTGATCCCCGACTAGGATCCTACAATGAGCAGTTCTTC. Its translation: CATSDPRLGSYNEQFF.

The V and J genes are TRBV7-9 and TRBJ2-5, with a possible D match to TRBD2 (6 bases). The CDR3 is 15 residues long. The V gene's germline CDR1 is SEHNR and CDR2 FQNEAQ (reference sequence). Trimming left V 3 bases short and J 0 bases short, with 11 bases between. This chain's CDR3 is CASSLLLAHQETQYF. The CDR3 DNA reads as TGTGCCAGCAGCTTGCTACTAGCCCACCAAGAGACCCAGTACTTC.

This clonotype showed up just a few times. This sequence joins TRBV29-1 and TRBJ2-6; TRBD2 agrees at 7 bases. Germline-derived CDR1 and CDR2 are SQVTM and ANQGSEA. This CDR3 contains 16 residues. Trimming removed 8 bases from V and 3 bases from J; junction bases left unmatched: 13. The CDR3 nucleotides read TGCAGCATCACACGGCCCGGGGAGGGTGGGGCCAACGTCCTGACTTTC. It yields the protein CSITRPGEGGANVLTF.

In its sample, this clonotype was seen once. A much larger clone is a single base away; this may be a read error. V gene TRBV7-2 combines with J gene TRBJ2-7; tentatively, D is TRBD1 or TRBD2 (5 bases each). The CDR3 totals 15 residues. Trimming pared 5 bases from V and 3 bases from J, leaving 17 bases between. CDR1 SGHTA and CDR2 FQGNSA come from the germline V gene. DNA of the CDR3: TGTGCCAGCAGCACGACGGGACGGGGCGTCTACGAGCAGTACTTC. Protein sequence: CASSTTGRGVYEQYF.